Listed here are 26 T cell receptor beta chains from one sample, sequenced in a study of memory CD4+ T cells and cytomegalovirus serostatus. Single viable CD3+CD4+CD8-CD45RO+ cells were sorted as the memory CD4+ T cells. The repertoire was sequenced with immunoSEQ multiplex PCR; TCRdb's copy has only in-frame clones and lacks some. This table holds some 66,000 clones, about 70% found once. Sequenced: memory CD4+ T cells from blood. All receptors derive from an adult in good health and CMV-seropositive.

The V call is TRBV19, the J call TRBJ1-1; 10 bases align to TRBD1. This CDR3 is built from 15 residues. Germline CDR1 LNHDA, CDR2 SQIVND (reference sequence). Germline trimming cut 7 bases from V and 3 bases from J; bases unmatched to any gene: 8. CDR3 sequence: CASTRNGQGDTEAFF. For the CDR3, the DNA is TGTGCCAGTACCCGAAACGGACAGGGGGACACTGAAGCTTTCTTT.

The rearrangement links TRBV18 to TRBJ2-3; 8 nucleotides align to TRBD2. V trimming: 5 bases; J trimming: 0 bases; junction bases outside the gene matches: 7. Germline assignment: CDR1 KGHSH and CDR2 LQKENI. This CDR3 contains 16 residues. CDR3 nucleotide sequence: TGTGCCAGCTCATCATATAGCGGGGAAAGCACAGATACGCAGTATTTT. The encoded protein is CASSSYSGESTDTQYF.

This chain links TRBV19 with TRBJ2-5; 7 nucleotides align to TRBD2. The CDR3 covers 14 residues. With V trimmed by 8 bases and J by 5 bases, 11 bases remained unmatched. Looked up from germline, CDR1 is LNHDA and CDR2 is SQIVND (reference sequence). CDR3 protein: CASQGGGYGETQYF. As DNA, the CDR3 is TGTGCCAGTCAAGGCGGGGGTTACGGGGAGACCCAGTACTTC.

In this sample, this clone turned up a few times. The chain employs TRBV30 and TRBJ1-4, with a weak D call TRBD1 (6 bases). This CDR3 is 14 amino acids long. The germline V gene encodes CDR1 GTSNPN and CDR2 SVGIG (reference sequence). V was trimmed by 7 bases and J by 4 bases, leaving 16 bases between them. CDR3 nucleotides: TGTGCCTCCTTAACAGGGACCTTTAATGAAAAACTGTTTTTT. It is translated as CASLTGTFNEKLFF.

The chain has TRBV5-4 and TRBJ1-4; tentatively, D is TRBD1 (6 bases). Germline V gene sequence: CDR1 SGHNT, CDR2 YYREEE (reference sequence). This CDR3 contains 19 residues. The V end lost 5 bases, the J end lost 5 bases, and 28 bases lay between the germline ends. The CDR3 sequence is CASRPPYRVLYLVNEKLFF. The DNA of the CDR3 is TGTGCCAGCAGACCGCCCTACAGGGTATTATATCTGGTGAATGAAAAACTGTTTTTT.

J is TRBJ2-2 and V is TRBV7-3; D possibly corresponds to TRBD1 (6 bases). Germline CDR1 reads SGHTA; CDR2 reads FQGTGA. Trimming removed 2 bases at V and 6 bases at J, with 10 bases between. The CDR3 consists of 14 residues. In DNA, the CDR3 is TGTGCCAGCAGCTTACAGGGGTTGGCCGGGGAGCTGTTTTTT. Its protein product is CASSLQGLAGELFF.

This chain connects TRBV14 to TRBJ2-3; no definite D call. CDR1 SGHDN and CDR2 FVKESK come from the germline V gene. V was pared by 4 bases and J by 0 bases, with 11 bases between. There are 15 residues in the CDR3. The CDR3 DNA is TGTGCCAGCAGCCCCTTCTCCGGGAGCACAGATACGCAGTATTTT. This sequence encodes CASSPFSGSTDTQYF.

This chain's CDR3 is CASSLVGRGTGELFF. CDR3 nucleotide sequence: TGTGCCAGCAGCTTGGTGGGGCGCGGCACCGGGGAGCTGTTTTTT. The genes are TRBV11-2 and TRBJ2-2; tentative D call: TRBD1 (5 bases). Germline-derived CDR1 and CDR2 are SGHAT and FQNNGV. The CDR3 has 15 residues. Trimming took off 3 bases at V and 4 bases at J, with 12 bases between the two ends.

The V call is TRBV2, the J call TRBJ1-4; 7 bases are shared with TRBD1. There are 14 residues in the CDR3. Per the germline V gene, CDR1 is SNHLY and CDR2 is FYNNEI. The V segment lost 8 bases and the J segment 7 bases; nucleotides outside the gene matches: 10. The CDR3 is CASCGQDLCEKLFF. The DNA of the CDR3 is TGTGCCAGCTGCGGACAGGACCTCTGTGAAAAACTGTTTTTT.

The chain employs TRBV15 and TRBJ2-7, with a possible D match to TRBD2 (7 bases). Germline V lookup: CDR1 LNHNV, CDR2 YYDKDF (reference sequence). The CDR3 has 16 residues. V lost 0 bases and J lost 4, with 16 bases in between. The CDR3 DNA is TGTGCCACCAGCAGAGAAGGTGCGGGGGCCGGTTACGAGCAGTACTTC. Its translation: CATSREGAGAGYEQYF.

The genes are TRBV11-3 and TRBJ2-1, with D unclear. The CDR3 extends over 12 amino acids. With 0 bases removed from V and 10 bases from J, the gap between germline ends came to 7 bases. CDR1 is SGHNT, CDR2 YENEEA, per germline. CDR3 sequence reads: CASSLDLGEQFF. DNA of the CDR3: TGTGCCAGCAGCTTAGACCTAGGCGAGCAGTTCTTC.

The rearrangement uses TRBV4-1 and TRBJ1-1, with D possibly being TRBD1 (5 bases). Germline CDR1 reads MGHRA; CDR2 reads YSYEKL. The V end lost 6 bases, the J end lost 1 base, and 12 bases lay between the germline ends. The CDR3 has 14 residues. The CDR3 reads CASRGTLKNTEAFF. The CDR3 DNA sequence: TGCGCCAGCAGGGGGACGCTAAAGAACACTGAAGCTTTCTTT.

This chain's CDR3 is CASSKVVRSADTEAFF. CDR3 DNA sequence: TGTGCCAGCAGCAAAGTAGTTCGATCGGCGGACACTGAAGCTTTCTTT. The gene calls are TRBV21-1 and TRBJ1-1. TRBV21-1 is a known pseudogene. CDR3 length: 16 amino acids.

The chain uses TRBV5-6 and TRBJ2-3; D possibly corresponds to TRBD1 (5 bases). Germline loops: CDR1 SGHDT, CDR2 YYEEEE. The CDR3 extends over 16 amino acids. The germline V and J ends were trimmed by 1 base and 1 base, with 13 bases remaining between them. Here the CDR3 reads CASSLLGVGGTDTQYF. The CDR3 bases are TGTGCCAGCAGCTTGTTAGGGGTTGGGGGCACAGATACGCAGTATTTT.

The chain uses TRBV5-1 and TRBJ2-2, with D possibly matching TRBD2 (6 bases). Trimming took 5 bases from V and 0 from J, leaving 14 bases between them. This CDR3 spans 16 amino acids. From germline, CDR1 is SGHRS and CDR2 YFSETQ. The CDR3 sequence: CASSLTGDSNTGELFF. As DNA, the CDR3 is TGCGCCAGCAGTTTGACGGGGGATTCGAACACCGGGGAGCTGTTTTTT.

The J gene is TRBJ2-7, the V gene TRBV11-2; tentative D call: TRBD2 (6 bases). The CDR3 totals 17 residues. With 4 bases removed from V and 0 bases from J, the gap between germline ends came to 19 bases. The V gene's germline CDR1 is SGHAT and CDR2 FQNNGV. In DNA, the CDR3 is TGTGCCAGCAGCTCCACGAGGGGAGCGGGTCCCTCCTACGAGCAGTACTTC. Its protein is CASSSTRGAGPSYEQYF.

The rearrangement uses TRBV5-1 and TRBJ2-3, with a possible D match to TRBD1 (6 bases). The CDR3 consists of 16 residues. The V gene's germline CDR1 is SGHRS and CDR2 YFSETQ. The V and J ends lost 4 bases and 9 bases respectively, with 24 bases between them. The CDR3 region is CASSVSGTPVESTQYF. The DNA of the CDR3 is TGCGCCAGCAGCGTCTCCGGGACACCTGTGGAATCCACGCAGTATTTT.

The chain joins TRBV27 to TRBJ1-1, with D possibly matching TRBD1 (6 bases). Germline V gene sequence: CDR1 MNHEY, CDR2 SMNVEV (reference sequence). The CDR3 contains 16 residues. V lost 6 bases, J lost 6 bases, and 23 bases lay in between. CDR3: CASSLLHRGSMPEAFF. CDR3 DNA sequence: TGTGCCAGCAGCCTTCTCCATAGGGGGTCAATGCCTGAAGCTTTCTTT.

This chain links TRBV9 with TRBJ2-2, with a possible D match to TRBD2 (5 bases). The length of the CDR3 is 13 residues. Germline-derived CDR1 and CDR2 are SGDLS and YYNGEE. V shed 0 bases and J shed 7 bases, with 7 bases lying between them. In nucleotides, the CDR3 is TGTGCCAGCAGCGTAGGGGAGCGCGGGGAGCTGTTTTTT. As protein: CASSVGERGELFF.

This chain links TRBV20-1 with TRBJ2-7; D gene uncertain. Germline V gene sequence: CDR1 DFQATT, CDR2 SNEGSKA (reference sequence). V lost 2 bases to trimming and J lost 7 bases, with 6 bases between them. The CDR3 totals 10 residues. The CDR3 nucleotides read TGCAGTGCTAGAATGGGGGAGCAGTACTTC. This sequence encodes CSARMGEQYF.

CDR3 in DNA: TGTGCCAGCAGGGAGGGACAGGGCTATGGCTACACCTTC. It yields the protein CASREGQGYGYTF. V and J are TRBV6-5 and TRBJ1-2; 9 positions agree with TRBD1. The V gene's germline CDR1 is MNHEY and CDR2 SVGAGI. CDR3 length equals 13 residues. V lost 6 bases, J lost 4 bases, and 3 bases stayed unmatched.

For the CDR3, the DNA is TGTGCCAGCAGCTTAGCGACAGGGACAAACACTGAAGCTTTCTTT. Protein: CASSLATGTNTEAFF. The rearrangement links TRBV7-2 to TRBJ1-1; 7 bases match TRBD1. Unmatched junction bases numbered 3, after V lost 0 bases and J lost 2 bases. Germline values: CDR1 SGHTA, CDR2 FQGNSA. The CDR3 runs to 15 residues.

The chain employs TRBV7-3 and TRBJ2-1; TRBD2 matches 7 bases. V lost 2 bases and J lost 6; bases outside the gene matches: 4. CDR3 length: 14 residues. CDR1 is SGHTA and CDR2 is FQGTGA in the germline V gene. Written as DNA, the CDR3 is TGTGCCAGCAGCTTAGGCGGGGGTACCAATGAGCAGTTCTTC. Amino acid sequence: CASSLGGGTNEQFF.

This clone was seen a handful of times. The gene calls are TRBV7-8 and TRBJ2-1; 8 nucleotides align to TRBD2. CDR1 is SGHVS and CDR2 is FQNEAQ in the germline V gene. CDR3 size: 13 residues. V trimming: 2 bases; J trimming: 10 bases; junction bases outside the gene matches: 4. The CDR3 sequence is CASSLPQRGEQFF. The DNA for the CDR3 is TGTGCCAGCAGCTTACCCCAGCGGGGGGAGCAGTTCTTC.

This clone has a single count. The rearrangement joins TRBV4-3 to TRBJ2-3; 11 bases are a match to TRBD2. This CDR3 contains 19 residues. CDR1 is LGHNA, CDR2 YSLEER, per germline. The trim removed 4 bases at V and 0 bases at J, leaving 12 bases unmatched. CDR3 nucleotides: TGCGCCAGCAGCCCACGTCGGATAGCGGGAGGGGGTAGCACAGATACGCAGTATTTT. Protein sequence: CASSPRRIAGGGSTDTQYF.

This chain links TRBV29-1 with TRBJ2-5; 9 bases line up with TRBD1. Trimming cost V 6 bases and J 4 bases; bases outside gene matches: 12. This CDR3 is built from 15 residues. Germline CDR1 reads SQVTM; CDR2 reads ANQGSEA. The CDR3 region is CSVDPHGTGRETQYF. The CDR3 coding sequence is TGCAGCGTCGACCCCCATGGGACAGGGCGAGAGACCCAGTACTTC.